This T cell receptor beta chain originates from a study of T cell repertoires in cytomegalovirus infection. Turning to the study itself: Based on public TCR beta signatures, there were indications of CMV infection and of a matching HLA type. Overall study results and limits: Clonotype analysis showed dominance of the ex vivo response by HLA-C-restricted CMV-specific TCR beta clonotypes. Cumulative frequency of public TCR beta families picked out carriers of CMV plus the relevant HLA.

TCRdb reanalysed the reads using MiXCR and keeps one entry per CDR3 protein. Of 80,000 to 130,000 distinct CDR3 sequences in the sample, 23% were seen once. Points on this clonotype: What it binds is not known.

Germline loops: CDR1 MNHEY, CDR2 SMNVEV (reference sequence). The J segment lost 12 bases and the V segment lost 5 bases, leaving 12 bases of the junction unmatched. The CDR3 sequence is 13 residues long. Sequencing was performed on CD8+ T cells from PBMCs. The V gene is TRBV27, the J gene TRBJ2-5, with 7 positions matching TRBD1. This TCR was recovered from a human donor in good health (CMV status not recorded). Some clones in this sample may be carry-over from other donors' samples. The CDR3 DNA follows: TGTGCCAGCAGTCCCAGGGGGACAGCCCCGAAGTACTTC. Protein sequence: CASSPRGTAPKYF.